One and the same sample provided the 20 T cell receptor beta chains below, sequenced in a study of blood T cell repertoires in COVID-19 (dated by TCRdb to 2018 to 2021). Library prep was done by the immunoSEQ multiplex PCR assay. This immuneACCESS table, as held by TCRdb, lists in-frame sequences with V and J called but not all clones. Of the missing ones, under half trace to an unresolved V gene in checked studies; the others have no known cause. The sample records 150,000 to 200,000 clones, around nine tenths of which are singletons. 3% to 4% of the sample goes to the ten largest clones. Material: peripheral blood. These receptors were taken from a man between 65 and 85 years old with acute or convalescent COVID-19.

This rearrangement joins TRBV18 to TRBJ1-2, with unresolved D. This CDR3 is built from 13 residues. V shed 0 bases and J shed 5 bases, with 7 bases lying between them. Germline V gene sequence: CDR1 KGHSH, CDR2 LQKENI. The CDR3 DNA follows: TGTGCCAGCTCACCACCGGGGAGGTATGGCTACACCTTC. This sequence encodes CASSPPGRYGYTF. Filled out from reference TRBV18 and TRBJ1-2, the complete variable domain reads NAGVMQNPRHLVRRRGQEARLRCSPMKGHSHVYWYRQLPEEGLKFMVYLQKENIIDESGMPKERFSAEFPKEGPSILRIQQVVRGDSAAYFCASSPPGRYGYTFGSGTRLTVV.

This chain connects TRBV11-2 to TRBJ2-5, with D possibly TRBD2 on 5 matching bases. The CDR3 totals 15 residues. V was cut by 5 bases and J by 2 bases, with 15 bases left in between. CDR1 and CDR2 from the germline V gene are SGHAT and FQNNGV. CDR3 bases: TGTGCCAGCAGCCGCCGGGGATCCATACAAGAGACCCAGTACTTC. The encoded protein is CASSRRGSIQETQYF.

The rearrangement joins TRBV18 to TRBJ2-7; D not resolved. The CDR3 runs to 13 residues. The germline gives CDR1 KGHSH, CDR2 LQKENI. V lost 6 bases and J lost 2, with 11 bases in between. CDR3 DNA: TGTGCCAGCTCGCCCTCCCTAACCTACGAGCAGTACTTC. Encoded protein: CASSPSLTYEQYF.

The chain links TRBV4-3 to TRBJ1-6; 7 nucleotides line up with TRBD1. This CDR3 has 15 amino acids. Losses at the gene ends were 0 bases for V and 13 bases for J; bases not matched to a gene: 9. Germline V gene lookup returns CDR1 LGHNA and CDR2 YSLEER. Here the CDR3 DNA reads TGCGCCAGCAGCCAAGAGGGACAGCCGGGGACGCCCCTCCACTTT. Translated: CASSQEGQPGTPLHF.

This clone has a single count. The CDR3 loop is CASSEGAGGIAKLFF. DNA of the CDR3: TGTGCCAGCAGTGAGGGCGCAGGGGGGATCGCAAAACTGTTTTTT. The chain recombines TRBV2 with TRBJ1-4; 7 bases fit TRBD1. This CDR3 has 15 residues. Germline CDR1 and CDR2: SNHLY and FYNNEI. Trimming at V came to 3 bases and at J to 10 bases, leaving 11 bases not matched to a gene.

This clone was detected a few times. This chain links TRBV30 with TRBJ1-6; D gene uncertain. Germline CDR1 GTSNPN, CDR2 SVGIG (reference sequence). Trimming shortened V by 1 base and J by 7 bases, and 17 bases separated the two germline ends. This CDR3 comprises 16 residues. CDR3 coding DNA: TGTGCCTGGAGTGACTACCCTGGGAGGCGAAATTCACCCCTCCACTTT. As protein: CAWSDYPGRRNSPLHF.

The chain couples TRBV9 to TRBJ2-7; 8 nucleotides line up with TRBD1. V lost 4 bases to trimming and J lost 4 bases; unmatched junction nucleotides: 13. The CDR3 extends over 16 amino acids. The germline V gene has CDR1 SGDLS and CDR2 YYNGEE. The CDR3 coding sequence is TGTGCCAGCAGCAGTACTATGCAGGGGGCCTCGTACGAGCAGTACTTC. Residues: CASSSTMQGASYEQYF.

The gene calls are TRBV20-1 and TRBJ2-7, with 8 positions matching TRBD2. With V trimmed by 3 bases and J by 6 bases, 13 bases remained unmatched. The CDR3 sequence is 15 residues long. Germline CDR1 and CDR2: DFQATT and SNEGSKA (reference sequence). CDR3 residues: CSASSRLRGGSEQYF. The CDR3 region has the DNA TGCAGTGCTAGTAGTCGGCTTCGGGGGGGCAGCGAGCAGTACTTC.

The CDR3 here is CASSQGAGGSREQYF. The CDR3 DNA is TGTGCCAGCAGCCAAGGGGCGGGCGGGTCCCGCGAGCAGTACTTC. The chain recombines TRBV4-2 with TRBJ2-7; perhaps TRBD2 as D (5 bases). The V end was cut by 1 base, the J end by 6 bases, with 16 bases between. Germline CDR1 is LGHNA and CDR2 is YNFKEQ. The CDR3 length is 15 residues.

The chain has TRBV19 and TRBJ2-7, with a possible D match to TRBD2 (6 bases). Germline lookup yields CDR1 LNHDA and CDR2 SQIVND (reference sequence). The CDR3 is 18 residues long. Trimming pared 1 base from V and 1 base from J, leaving 20 bases between. The CDR3 spells CASSIVGEWDGGSYEQYF. CDR3 coding DNA: TGTGCCAGTAGTATAGTAGGAGAATGGGACGGAGGGTCCTACGAGCAGTACTTC.

The V call is TRBV10-3, the J call TRBJ1-1, with D uncertain. Trimming left V 3 bases short and J 4 bases short, with 9 bases between. This CDR3 has 13 amino acids. Germline V CDR1 and CDR2: ENHRY, SYGVKD. The CDR3 sequence is CAISEMLSTEAFF. CDR3 nucleotide sequence: TGTGCCATCAGTGAAATGTTGAGCACTGAAGCTTTCTTT.

The chain uses TRBV10-2 and TRBJ1-2, with D possibly TRBD1 on 6 matching bases. Germline V lookup: CDR1 WSHSY, CDR2 SAAADI. The CDR3 is 16 residues long. The V and J ends lost 9 bases and 8 bases respectively, with 28 bases between them. The CDR3 DNA sequence: TGCGCCAGGACACCAGGGGAGGGGTATCGGCGGAAGGGCTACACCTTC. It specifies CARTPGEGYRRKGYTF.

The table lists this clone with a few counts. The chain recombines TRBV19 with TRBJ1-2; TRBD1 matches at 9 bases. CDR3 length: 14 residues. Germline V lookup: CDR1 LNHDA, CDR2 SQIVND (reference sequence). The ends lost 5 bases at V and 6 bases at J; junction bases unmatched: 7. The CDR3 DNA is TGTGCCAGTAGTCTCGGGACAGGGTACGATGGCTACACCTTC. The encoded protein is CASSLGTGYDGYTF.

The rearrangement uses TRBV5-1 and TRBJ1-2, with 7 bases fitting TRBD1. CDR3 length: 14 residues. Trimming at V came to 8 bases and at J to 14 bases, leaving 21 bases not matched to a gene. CDR1 and CDR2 from the germline V gene are SGHRS and YFSETQ. CDR3 region: CASGGDRGLYGGTF. The CDR3 region has the DNA TGCGCCAGTGGCGGGGACAGAGGCCTTTATGGTGGGACCTTC.

The table lists this clone with a few counts. This sequence joins TRBV5-1 and TRBJ1-2, with 8 bases lining up with TRBD1. V shed 0 bases and J 6 bases; nucleotides not matched to a gene: 4. The CDR3 contains 14 residues. CDR1 and CDR2 from the germline V gene are SGHRS and YFSETQ. This CDR3 is CASSLGQGKDGYTF. CDR3 bases: TGCGCCAGCAGCTTGGGACAGGGGAAGGATGGCTACACCTTC.

This sequence joins TRBV5-1 and TRBJ2-1; tentative D call: TRBD1 (6 bases). The CDR3 consists of 14 residues. From germline, CDR1 is SGHRS and CDR2 YFSETQ. The V end was cut by 3 bases, the J end by 6 bases, with 13 bases between. Written as DNA, the CDR3 is TGCGCCAGCAGCTCTAGGACAGACAGCAATGAGCAGTTCTTC. It is translated as CASSSRTDSNEQFF.

This clone was observed a few times. The J gene is TRBJ1-2, the V gene TRBV15; D remains ambiguous. Trimming removed 0 bases from V and 3 bases from J, with 14 bases in between. This CDR3 is built from 16 residues. From germline, CDR1 is LNHNV and CDR2 YYDKDF (reference sequence). Written as DNA, the CDR3 is TGTGCCACCAGCAGAGATCTTACTGGCGGGGACTATGGCTACACCTTC. Encoded protein: CATSRDLTGGDYGYTF.

The chain joins TRBV5-1 to TRBJ1-2; D might be TRBD1 (6 bases). The germline V gene has CDR1 SGHRS and CDR2 YFSETQ. V was pared by 4 bases and J by 0 bases, with 13 bases between. This CDR3 is 15 amino acids long. CDR3 protein: CASSEGQPANYGYTF. The CDR3 DNA reads TGCGCCAGCAGCGAAGGACAGCCGGCTAACTATGGCTACACCTTC.

The chain links TRBV18 to TRBJ2-2; 9 bases match TRBD1. This CDR3 is 16 amino acids long. CDR1 and CDR2 from the germline V gene are KGHSH and LQKENI. V lost 2 bases, J lost 4 bases, and 5 bases stayed unmatched. CDR3 sequence reads: CASSPRTGAATGELFF. CDR3 bases: TGTGCCAGCTCACCAAGGACAGGGGCGGCCACCGGGGAGCTGTTTTTT.

The chain links TRBV7-9 to TRBJ2-5, with D perhaps matching TRBD2 (6 bases). Trimming pared 1 base from V and 4 bases from J, leaving 16 bases between. CDR3 length: 16 amino acids. Germline V gene sequence: CDR1 SEHNR, CDR2 FQNEAQ (reference sequence). In nucleotides, the CDR3 is TGTGCCAGCAGCTTAGAAGGAGTAGCGGTGGGAGAGACCCAGTACTTC. It yields the protein CASSLEGVAVGETQYF.